This entry concerns a single TCR beta chain. The CDR3 extends over 12 amino acids. Germline V gives CDR1 SGHTA, CDR2 FQGTGA. The V and J ends lost 5 bases and 6 bases respectively, with 10 bases between them. The sample comes from a study of blood T cell repertoires in COVID-19. The wider study: The United States, Italy and Spain supplied acute and convalescent COVID-19 samples. Sources were T cells, B-cell-depleted T cells, or PBMCs; the material itself was cDNA or gDNA.

Methods used by the authors: Estimation of nucleated cell counts was performed using reference gene primer amplification. Produced via immunoSEQ multiplex PCR; TCRdb's table is partial and in-frame only. V and J calls and clone size follow that table, whereas D and trimming were derived from the DNA. The sample consists of 200,000 or so clones, about 88% of them appearing once. The receptor was derived from a woman in her sixties with acute or convalescent COVID-19. Sequencing used peripheral blood. The V gene is TRBV7-3, the J gene TRBJ1-2; D is perhaps TRBD1 (5 bases). CDR3 nucleotides: TGTGCCAGCAGCGGAGGGGTCGATGGCTACACCTTC. Encoded protein: CASSGGVDGYTF.